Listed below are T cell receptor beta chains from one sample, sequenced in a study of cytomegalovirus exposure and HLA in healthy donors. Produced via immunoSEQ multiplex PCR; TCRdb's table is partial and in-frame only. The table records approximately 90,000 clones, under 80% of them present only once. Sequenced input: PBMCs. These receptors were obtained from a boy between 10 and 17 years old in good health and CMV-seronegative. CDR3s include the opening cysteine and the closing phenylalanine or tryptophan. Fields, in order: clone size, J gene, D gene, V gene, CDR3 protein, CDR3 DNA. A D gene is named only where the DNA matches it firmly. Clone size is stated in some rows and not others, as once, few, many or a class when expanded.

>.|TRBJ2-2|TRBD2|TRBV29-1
CSGKGGPNTGELFF
TGCAGCGGGAAGGGAGGGCCGAACACCGGGGAGCTGTTTTTT
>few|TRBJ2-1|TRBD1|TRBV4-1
CASSRIGTGGDEQFF
TGCGCCAGCAGCCGAATAGGGACAGGGGGCGATGAGCAGTTCTTC
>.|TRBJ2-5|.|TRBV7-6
CASSLVQGYETQYF
TGTGCCAGCAGCTTAGTACAGGGTTATGAGACCCAGTACTTC
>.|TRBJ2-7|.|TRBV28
CASNTGLPTSYEQYF
TGTGCCAGCAACACTGGGCTTCCGACCTCCTACGAGCAGTACTTC
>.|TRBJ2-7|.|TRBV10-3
CAISPILYEQYF
TGTGCCATCAGCCCTATACTCTACGAGCAGTACTTC
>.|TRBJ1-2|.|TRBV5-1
CASSFRQIGHDGYTF
TGCGCCAGCAGCTTCCGGCAGATCGGACATGATGGCTACACCTTC
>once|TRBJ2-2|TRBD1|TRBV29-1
CSVGQGSGYTGELFF
TGCAGCGTTGGACAGGGCTCAGGGTATACCGGGGAGCTGTTTTTT
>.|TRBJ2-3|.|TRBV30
CAWSVQWRGRVDTQYF
TGTGCCTGGAGTGTACAGTGGCGGGGGCGGGTAGATACGCAGTATTTT
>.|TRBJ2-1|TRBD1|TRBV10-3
CAISGLDRDNEQFF
TGTGCCATCAGTGGATTGGACAGGGACAATGAGCAGTTCTTC
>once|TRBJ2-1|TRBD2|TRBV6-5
CASRRLAGLYNEQFF
TGTGCCAGCAGGAGACTAGCGGGGCTCTACAATGAGCAGTTCTTC
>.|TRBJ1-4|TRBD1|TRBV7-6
CASSNRDRGQLSEKLFF
TGTGCCAGCAGCAACCGGGACAGGGGGCAGTTAAGTGAAAAACTGTTTTTT
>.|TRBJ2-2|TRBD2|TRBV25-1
CASSDREDTGELFF
TGTGCCAGCAGTGACCGGGAGGACACCGGGGAGCTGTTTTTT
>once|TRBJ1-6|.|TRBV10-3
CAISGGERGRNSPLHF
TGTGCCATCAGTGGCGGGGAGCGGGGAAGGAATTCACCCCTCCACTTT
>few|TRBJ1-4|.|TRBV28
CASWGTGNTLSGLFF
TGTGCCAGCTGGGGAACAGGGAATACCCTGAGTGGACTGTTTTTT
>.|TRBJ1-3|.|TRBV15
CATSSNSGNTIYF
TGTGCCACCAGCTCCAACTCTGGAAACACCATATATTTT
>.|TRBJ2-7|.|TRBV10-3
CAISESGREQYF
TGTGCCATCAGTGAGTCAGGGAGAGAGCAGTACTTC
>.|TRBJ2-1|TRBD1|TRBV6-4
CASRLIAGGLWFEQFF
TGTGCCAGCAGGCTGATAGCAGGGGGCTTGTGGTTTGAGCAGTTCTTC
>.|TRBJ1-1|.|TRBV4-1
CASRGGNGDVRNTEAFF
TGCGCCAGCAGGGGAGGTAATGGCGACGTTCGGAACACTGAAGCTTTCTTT
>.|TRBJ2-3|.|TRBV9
CASSVEVTKTQYF
TGTGCCAGCAGCGTAGAGGTAACTAAAACGCAGTATTTT
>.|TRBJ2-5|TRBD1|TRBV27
CASSWTGGQETQYF
TGTGCCAGCAGTTGGACAGGGGGCCAAGAGACCCAGTACTTC
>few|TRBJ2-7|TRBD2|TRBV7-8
CASSWGGSYEQYF
TGTGCCAGCAGTTGGGGGGGCTCCTACGAGCAGTACTTC
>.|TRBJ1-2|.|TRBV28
CASSFYPREYGYTF
TGTGCCAGCAGCTTCTATCCGAGGGAGTATGGCTACACCTTC
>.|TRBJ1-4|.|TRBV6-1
CASSDQDSPNEKLFF
TGTGCCAGCAGTGACCAGGACAGCCCCAATGAAAAACTGTTTTTT
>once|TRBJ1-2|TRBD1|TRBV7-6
CASSSNTGDNYGYTF
TGTGCCAGCAGCTCCAACACAGGGGATAACTATGGCTACACCTTC
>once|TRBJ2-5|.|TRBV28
CASSTVKETQYF
TGTGCCAGCAGTACAGTTAAAGAGACCCAGTACTTC
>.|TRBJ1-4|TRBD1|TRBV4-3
CASSQGQGNEKLFF
TGCGCCAGCAGCCAAGGACAGGGTAATGAAAAACTGTTTTTT
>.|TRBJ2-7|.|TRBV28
CAGGESSYEQYF
TGTGCAGGGGGTGAGAGCTCCTACGAGCAGTACTTC
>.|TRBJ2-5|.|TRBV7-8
CASSMSFAGTSWTQYF
TGTGCCAGCAGCATGTCCTTCGCGGGTACCTCGTGGACCCAGTACTTC
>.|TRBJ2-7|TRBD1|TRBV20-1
CSAWTGEQYF
TGCAGTGCTTGGACAGGCGAGCAGTACTTC
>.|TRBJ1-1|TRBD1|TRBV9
CASSKDRTSEAFF
TGTGCCAGCAGCAAGGACAGGACTTCTGAAGCTTTCTTT
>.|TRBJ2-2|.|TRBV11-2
CASSLAGIGELFF
TGTGCCAGCAGCTTAGCGGGGATCGGGGAGCTGTTTTTT
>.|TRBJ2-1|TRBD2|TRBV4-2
CASSPLAGRSNEQFF
TGTGCCAGCAGCCCTCTAGCGGGAAGATCCAATGAGCAGTTCTTC
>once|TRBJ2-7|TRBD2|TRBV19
CASSTPGTIYEQYF
TGTGCCAGTAGTACCCCCGGGACTATCTACGAGCAGTACTTC
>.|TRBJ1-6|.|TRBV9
CASSARPNSPLHF
TGTGCCAGCAGCGCCCGTCCGAATTCACCCCTCCACTTT
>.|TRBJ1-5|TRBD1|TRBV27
CASGDRVSQPQHF
TGTGCCAGCGGTGACAGGGTATCTCAGCCCCAGCATTTT
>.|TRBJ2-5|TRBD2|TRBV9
CASSVGLAGGETQYF
TGTGCCAGCAGCGTAGGGCTAGCGGGGGGGGAGACCCAGTACTTC
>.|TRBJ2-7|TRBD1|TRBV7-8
CASSLPGQGAYEQYF
TGTGCCAGCAGCTTACCGGGACAGGGGGCCTACGAGCAGTACTTC
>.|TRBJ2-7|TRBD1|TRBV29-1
CSASSGQRSYEQYF
TGCAGCGCCTCATCGGGACAGCGCTCCTACGAGCAGTACTTC
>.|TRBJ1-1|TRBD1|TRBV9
CASSDTGGWVTEAFF
TGTGCCAGCAGCGACACAGGGGGCTGGGTCACTGAAGCTTTCTTT
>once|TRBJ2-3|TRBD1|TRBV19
CASTGTGSTQYF
TGTGCCAGTACCGGGACAGGGAGTACGCAGTATTTT
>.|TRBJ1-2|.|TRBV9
CASSVASGGYTF
TGTGCCAGCAGCGTAGCGTCGGGAGGCTACACCTTC
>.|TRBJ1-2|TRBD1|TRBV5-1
CASSLQGDYGYTF
TGCGCCAGCAGCTTACAGGGGGACTATGGCTACACCTTC
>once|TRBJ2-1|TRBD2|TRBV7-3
CASSLGGRGYEQFF
TGTGCCAGCAGCTTGGGCGGGAGGGGTTATGAGCAGTTCTTC
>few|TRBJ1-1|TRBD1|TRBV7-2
CASSSDRAWTEAFF
TGTGCCAGCAGCTCGGACAGGGCATGGACTGAAGCTTTCTTT
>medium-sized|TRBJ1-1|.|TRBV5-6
CASSSARTGGTRAEAFF
TGTGCCAGCAGCTCTGCCCGGACCGGGGGGACGAGGGCTGAAGCTTTCTTT
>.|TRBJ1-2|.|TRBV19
CASSFGNNYGYTF
TGTGCCAGTAGTTTCGGGAATAACTATGGCTACACCTTC
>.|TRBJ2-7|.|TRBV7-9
CASSLLGTTKSYEQYF
TGTGCCAGCAGCTTACTGGGGACAACGAAGTCCTACGAGCAGTACTTC
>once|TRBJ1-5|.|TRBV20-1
CSVGDQPQHF
TGCAGTGTCGGAGACCAGCCCCAGCATTTT
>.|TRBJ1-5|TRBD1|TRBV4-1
CASSQGLGQGHQPQHF
TGCGCCAGCAGCCAAGGTTTAGGACAGGGGCACCAGCCCCAGCATTTT
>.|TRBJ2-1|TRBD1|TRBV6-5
CASSTGTGGYEQFF
TGTGCCAGCAGTACCGGGACAGGGGGCTATGAGCAGTTCTTC
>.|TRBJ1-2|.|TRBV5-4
CASRPGTIYGYTF
TGTGCCAGCAGACCCGGGACAATATATGGCTACACCTTC
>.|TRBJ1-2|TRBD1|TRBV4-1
CASSPGQLSNYGYTF
TGCGCCAGCAGCCCGGGACAGCTATCTAACTATGGCTACACCTTC
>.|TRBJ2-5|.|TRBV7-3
CASSDYGQETQYF
TGTGCCAGCAGCGACTACGGCCAAGAGACCCAGTACTTC
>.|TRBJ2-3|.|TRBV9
CASSGPRDSTDTQYF
TGTGCCAGCAGCGGACCCCGGGACTCCACAGATACGCAGTATTTT
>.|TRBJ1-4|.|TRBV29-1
CSVAGENEKLFF
TGCAGCGTTGCAGGGGAAAATGAAAAACTGTTTTTT
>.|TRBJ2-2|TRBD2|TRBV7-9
CASNPFSGRELFF
TGTGCCAGCAACCCCTTTAGCGGGAGGGAGCTGTTTTTT
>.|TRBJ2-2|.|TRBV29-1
CSVEGTNTGELFF
TGCAGCGTTGAAGGGACAAACACCGGGGAGCTGTTTTTT
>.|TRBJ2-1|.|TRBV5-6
CASSWGSRANEQFF
TGTGCCAGCAGCTGGGGCAGTCGCGCCAATGAGCAGTTCTTC